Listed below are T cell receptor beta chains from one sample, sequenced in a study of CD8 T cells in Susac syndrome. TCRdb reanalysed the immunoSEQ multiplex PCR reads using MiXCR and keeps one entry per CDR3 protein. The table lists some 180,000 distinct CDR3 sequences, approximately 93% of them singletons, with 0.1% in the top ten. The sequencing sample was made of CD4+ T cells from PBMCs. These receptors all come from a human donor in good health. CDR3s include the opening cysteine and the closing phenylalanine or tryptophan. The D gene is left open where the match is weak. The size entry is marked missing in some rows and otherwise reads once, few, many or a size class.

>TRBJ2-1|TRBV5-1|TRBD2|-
TGCGCCAGCAGCGTGGGACTAGCGGGGGTTGATGAGCAGTTCTTC
CASSVGLAGVDEQFF
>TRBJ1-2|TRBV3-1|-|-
TGTGCCAGCAGCGCCACAGGGATCTATGGCTACACCTTC
CASSATGIYGYTF
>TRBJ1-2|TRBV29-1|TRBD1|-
TGCAGCGTTGCGGGACAGGGGGCAGGTGGCTACACCTTC
CSVAGQGAGGYTF
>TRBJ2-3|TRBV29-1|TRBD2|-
TGCAGCGTTGAAGGGCTTACTAGCGGGGACACAGATACGCAGTATTTT
CSVEGLTSGDTDTQYF
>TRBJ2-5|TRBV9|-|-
TGTGCCAGCAGCAAACGTGGGGAGACCCAGTACTTC
CASSKRGETQYF
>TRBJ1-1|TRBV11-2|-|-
TGTGCCAGCAGCTTAGCGGTTAACACTGAAGCTTTCTTT
CASSLAVNTEAFF
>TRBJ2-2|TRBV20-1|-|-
TGCAGTGCTAGAGTCACAGGGATGGTTAGCACCGGGGAGCTGTTTTTT
CSARVTGMVSTGELFF
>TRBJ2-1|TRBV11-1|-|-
TGTGCCAGCAGCTTGGTCAGGGCCCCCAACAATGAGCAGTTCTTC
CASSLVRAPNNEQFF
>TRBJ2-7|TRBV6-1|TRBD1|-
TGTGCCAGCGACGGAAGGAATACAGGGGAGAACTACGAGCAGTACTTC
CASDGRNTGENYEQYF
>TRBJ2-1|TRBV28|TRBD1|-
TGTGCCACCGGAGGACAGGTTAGCCCGGGGTTCTTC
CATGGQVSPGFF
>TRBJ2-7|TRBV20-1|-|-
TGCAGTGCTACCCGGACTGACTACGAGCAGTACTTC
CSATRTDYEQYF
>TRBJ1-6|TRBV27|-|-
TGTGCCAGCAGTATCAATAGGTCCTATAATTCACCCCTCCACTTT
CASSINRSYNSPLHF
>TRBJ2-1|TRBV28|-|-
TGTGCCAGCAGTTTAACAGGGATATTCGTCAATGAGCAGTTCTTC
CASSLTGIFVNEQFF
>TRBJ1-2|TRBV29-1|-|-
TGCAGCGTTCGTGGAGGAGCGAGTTATGGCTACACCTTC
CSVRGGASYGYTF
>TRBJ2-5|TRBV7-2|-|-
TGTGCCAGCAGCTTAGCGGGGCCCTGGGAGACCCAGTACTTC
CASSLAGPWETQYF
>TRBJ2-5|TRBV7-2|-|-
TGTGCCAGCAGGCCGATCCGAGGGATGGAGACCCAGTACTTC
CASRPIRGMETQYF
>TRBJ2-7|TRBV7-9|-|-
TGTGCCAGCAGCCGTCTTGGGGACCGGTCCTACGAGCAGTACTTC
CASSRLGDRSYEQYF
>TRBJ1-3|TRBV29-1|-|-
TGCAGCGTTGGAGGTGGCCTATCTGGAAACACCATATATTTT
CSVGGGLSGNTIYF
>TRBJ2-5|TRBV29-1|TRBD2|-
TGCAGCGTTGGAGGCGCGGGGGGCCAAGAGACCCAGTACTTC
CSVGGAGGQETQYF
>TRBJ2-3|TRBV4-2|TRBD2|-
TGTGCCAGCAGCCCGGTTTCGGGGGGGACCACAGATACGCAGTATTTT
CASSPVSGGTTDTQYF
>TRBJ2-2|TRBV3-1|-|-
TGTGCCAGCAGCCAGCAGACTGGGGCTAAGCTGTTTTTT
CASSQQTGAKLFF
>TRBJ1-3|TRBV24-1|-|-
TGTGCCACCAGTGCTCGGGGAAACACCATATATTTT
CATSARGNTIYF
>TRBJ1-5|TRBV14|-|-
TGTGCCAGCAGCCCGGCGTACAATCAGCCCCAGCATTTT
CASSPAYNQPQHF
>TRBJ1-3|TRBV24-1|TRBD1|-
TGTGCCACCAGCACCGGGACAGGGGCTGGAAACACCATATATTTT
CATSTGTGAGNTIYF
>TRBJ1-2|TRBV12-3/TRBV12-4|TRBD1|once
TGTGCCAGCAGTTTCGGACAGGGCTCCTGGGGCTACACCTTC
CASSFGQGSWGYTF
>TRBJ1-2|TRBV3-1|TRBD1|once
TGTGCCAGCAGCCAACGGGACAGCGGCTACACCTTC
CASSQRDSGYTF
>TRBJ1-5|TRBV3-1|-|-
TGTGCCAGCAGCCAAGGAGGGTCTGGCAATCAGCCCCAGCATTTT
CASSQGGSGNQPQHF
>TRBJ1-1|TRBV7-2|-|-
TGTGCCAGCACCCCCAGTCGGAGGAGGGCTGAAGCTTTCTTT
CASTPSRRRAEAFF
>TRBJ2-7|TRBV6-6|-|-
TGTGCCAGCAGCCTGACAGTCACCGAGCAGTACTTC
CASSLTVTEQYF
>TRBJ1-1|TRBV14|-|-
TGTGCCAGCACCTCAGGGGCCCGGGAGAACACTGAAGCTTTCTTT
CASTSGARENTEAFF
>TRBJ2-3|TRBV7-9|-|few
TGTGCCAGCAGCCGGGCTACAGATACGCAGTATTTT
CASSRATDTQYF
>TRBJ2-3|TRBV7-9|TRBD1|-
TGTGCCAGCAGCCCCCGGGACAGTGTCTTCACAGATACGCAGTATTTT
CASSPRDSVFTDTQYF
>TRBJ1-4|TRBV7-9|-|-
TGTGCCAGCAGATCCGGACAGTATGAAAAACTGTTTTTT
CASRSGQYEKLFF
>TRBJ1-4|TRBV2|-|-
TGTGCCAGCGCACCACCTCAGCGGGGGAATGAAAAACTGTTTTTT
CASAPPQRGNEKLFF
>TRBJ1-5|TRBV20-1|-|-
TGCAGTGCTAGAGATCCCCTGAGCAATCAGCCCCAGCATTTT
CSARDPLSNQPQHF
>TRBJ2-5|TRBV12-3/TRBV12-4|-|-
TGTGCCAGCAGTGTACCACCGGGGCCAGAAGGCGAGACCCAGTACTTC
CASSVPPGPEGETQYF
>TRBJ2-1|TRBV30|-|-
TGTGCCTGGAGCCTCGACGAGGAGCAGTTCTTC
CAWSLDEEQFF
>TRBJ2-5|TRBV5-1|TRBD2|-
TGCGCCAGCAGCCGCGCGGGGGGGGAAGGAGAGACCCAGTACTTC
CASSRAGGEGETQYF
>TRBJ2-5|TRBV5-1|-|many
TGCGCCAGCAGCAGCCGAGAGACCCAGTACTTC
CASSSRETQYF
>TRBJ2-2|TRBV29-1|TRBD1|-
TGCAGCGTTGGGACAGGGGTTGGCACCGGGGAGCTGTTTTTT
CSVGTGVGTGELFF